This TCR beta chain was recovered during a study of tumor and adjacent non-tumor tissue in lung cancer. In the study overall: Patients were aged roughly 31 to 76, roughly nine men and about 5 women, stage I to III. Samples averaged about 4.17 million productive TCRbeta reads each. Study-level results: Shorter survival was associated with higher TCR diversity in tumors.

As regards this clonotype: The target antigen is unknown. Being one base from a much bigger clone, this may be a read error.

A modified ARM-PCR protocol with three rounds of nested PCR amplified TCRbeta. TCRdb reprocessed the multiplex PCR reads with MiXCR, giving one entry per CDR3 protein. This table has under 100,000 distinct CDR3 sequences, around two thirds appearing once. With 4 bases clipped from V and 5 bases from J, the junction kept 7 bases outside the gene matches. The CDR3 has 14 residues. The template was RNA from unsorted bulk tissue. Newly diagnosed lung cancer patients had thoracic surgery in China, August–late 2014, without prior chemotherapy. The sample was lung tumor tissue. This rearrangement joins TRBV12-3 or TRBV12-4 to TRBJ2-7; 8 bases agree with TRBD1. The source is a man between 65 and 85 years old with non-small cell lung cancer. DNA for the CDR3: TGTGCCAGCAGTTCCGGACAGGGAATCGACGAGCAGTACTTC. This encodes CASSSGQGIDEQYF.